Described below is a single T cell receptor beta chain sequence and its context. CDR3 size: 15 residues. The germline V gene encodes CDR1 SQVTM and CDR2 ANQGSEA. V dropped 2 bases and J dropped 0 bases, with 13 bases sitting between them. The sample is drawn from a study of early T cells in non-severe SARS-CoV-2 infection. Across the whole study: Chains stayed unpaired after sequencing of bulk RNA from unsorted whole blood.

TCRdb ran MiXCR on the 5' RACE reads and lists one entry per CDR3 protein. This repertoire shows about 45,000 distinct CDR3 sequences, around 10% found once; its top ten account for about a fifth. The TCR comes from an adult who was a healthcare worker with PCR-confirmed SARS-CoV-2 infection or an uninfected control (not recorded which). The chain employs TRBV29-1 and TRBJ1-1; maybe TRBD1 (5 bases). Sequences were obtained from whole blood. In DNA, the CDR3 is TGCAGCGTTGAAAAAGACAGCCTCATGAACACTGAAGCTTTCTTT. Protein sequence: CSVEKDSLMNTEAFF.